These T cell receptor beta chains were read from a single sample in a study of blood T cell repertoires in COVID-19. Generated by immunoSEQ multiplex PCR, the TCRdb table keeps only in-frame clones and is missing some. The repertoire consists of under 300,000 clones, with 80% to 90% occurring once and the leading ten covering roughly 3.3%. Material for sequencing was peripheral blood. The receptors were sampled from a woman between 40 and 50 years old with acute or convalescent COVID-19. Both conserved end residues are part of each CDR3. Fields, in order: J gene, D gene, clone size, V gene, CDR3 DNA, CDR3 protein. The D gene is left open where the match is weak. Size values are once, few and many counts, or a class for expanded clones, and some rows have none.

TRBJ1-3 | TRBD1 | NA | TRBV19 | TGTGCCAGTAGCCGGGACAGGGAGGGTTCTGGAAACACCATATATTTT | CASSRDREGSGNTIYF
TRBJ1-6 | NA | NA | TRBV6-5 | TGTGCCAGCAGTTACAAGGGGGTAGGTTCACCCCTCCACTTT | CASSYKGVGSPLHF
TRBJ1-1 | NA | NA | TRBV5-1 | TGCGCCAGCAGCCCGGACCTGGCGGGTGGCACTGAAGCTTTCTTT | CASSPDLAGGTEAFF
TRBJ2-3 | TRBD2 | NA | TRBV9 | TGTGCCAGCGGACGACTAGCGGGGCTCACAGATACGCAGTATTTT | CASGRLAGLTDTQYF
TRBJ1-1 | TRBD1 | NA | TRBV3-1/TRBV3-2 | TGTGCCAGCAGACAGGGACAGGGCGCTGAAGCTTTCTTT | CASRQGQGAEAFF
TRBJ1-3 | NA | NA | TRBV7-2 | TGTGCCAGCAGCTTAGTATTGGGGCAGAGCTCTGGAAACACCATATATTTT | CASSLVLGQSSGNTIYF
TRBJ2-3 | TRBD2 | NA | TRBV3-1/TRBV3-2 | TGTGCCAGCAGCCAAGCACTAGGGCGGGGGGCCAATACGCAGTATTTT | CASSQALGRGANTQYF
TRBJ1-1 | NA | NA | TRBV30 | TGTGCCTGCCAACGGACTGAAGCTTTCTTT | CACQRTEAFF
TRBJ2-2 | NA | NA | TRBV6-5 | TGTGCCAGCAGTTACTCGGGCAGGGGGGCCGGGGAGCTGTTTTTT | CASSYSGRGAGELFF
TRBJ1-2 | NA | NA | TRBV27 | TGTGCCAGCAGTTCCCCCCAGGCTCGCGGCTACACCTTC | CASSSPQARGYTF
TRBJ1-2 | NA | NA | TRBV11-2 | TGTGCCAGCAGCTTAGACTCGGCCTACGGGGGCTACACCTTC | CASSLDSAYGGYTF
TRBJ2-2 | NA | once | TRBV19 | TGTGCCAGTAGTATCCGGGGAGGCACCGGGGAGCTGTTTTTT | CASSIRGGTGELFF
TRBJ2-5 | NA | NA | TRBV24-1 | TGTGCCACCAGTGCGACAGGCCAAGAGACCCAGTACTTC | CATSATGQETQYF
TRBJ2-3 | TRBD2 | NA | TRBV6-2/TRBV6-3 | TGTGCCAGCAGTAATCCGGGACTAGCGGGGGTTAGCACAGATACGCAGTATTTT | CASSNPGLAGVSTDTQYF
TRBJ1-5 | NA | NA | TRBV27 | TGTGCCAGCAGTCCCGATCCAGGGTATACCATCAATCAGCCCCAGCATTTT | CASSPDPGYTINQPQHF
TRBJ1-3 | TRBD1 | NA | TRBV5-6 | TGTGCCAGCAGCTTCGAGTGGAGTTCCAGGGGGATTGAAAACACCATATATTTT | CASSFEWSSRGIENTIYF
TRBJ2-2 | NA | NA | TRBV12-3/TRBV12-4 | TGTGCCAGCAGAGTCCGGGGCGGGGAGCTGTTTTTT | CASRVRGGELFF
TRBJ2-1 | TRBD2 | NA | TRBV24-1 | TGTGCCACCAGTGATTTAGGTCTAGCGGGGGTTGAGCAGTTCTTC | CATSDLGLAGVEQFF
TRBJ2-6 | NA | NA | TRBV27 | TGTGCCAGCAGTAAGACAGTCGCTGGGGCCAACGTCCTGACTTTC | CASSKTVAGANVLTF
TRBJ1-3 | NA | NA | TRBV7-2 | TGTGCCAGCAGCTTAGCCTGGGGTCGGGCGGGGGTTCACTCTGGAAACACCATATATTTT | CASSLAWGRAGVHSGNTIYF
TRBJ1-2 | NA | NA | TRBV18 | TGTGCCAGCTCACCAGTTGGGGGGGGCGCCTCAGCTAACTATGGCTACACCTTC | CASSPVGGGASANYGYTF